Presented here are 10 T cell receptor beta chains from one specimen sequenced in a study of T cells in Graves' hyperthyroidism and ophthalmopathy. The CDR3 regions of TCR beta were amplified from RNA transcripts. HTBI primers were employed in a first-round RT-PCR of the TCR CDR3. TCRdb called the multiplex PCR reads again in MiXCR, with one record for every CDR3 protein. The sample gives 500,000 to 800,000 distinct CDR3 sequences, just under 45% of which show up once; about 7.7% is in the top ten. The sequenced sample consisted of peripheral blood or thyroid tissue (not recorded which). The receptors stem from an adult man with Graves' disease, either hyperthyroidism or ophthalmopathy (not recorded which).

This clonotype has only a few counts. V and J are TRBV20-1 and TRBJ1-3; D possibly corresponds to TRBD1 (6 bases). The CDR3 has 14 amino acids. Trimming stripped 7 bases from V and 6 bases from J, with 19 bases between. Germline CDR1 DFQATT, CDR2 SNEGSKA (reference sequence). CDR3 DNA: TGCAGTGTCCTCAATCCGGGACAACAAAACACCATATATTTT. It translates to CSVLNPGQQNTIYF.

In regard to this clonotype: A much more abundant neighbour one base away suggests this may be a read error. This likely comes from a read error, as the CDR3 has no conserved phenylalanine or tryptophan at its end. The rearrangement joins TRBV9 to TRBJ2-7; 7 bases fit TRBD2. The CDR3 loop spans 14 amino acids. With V trimmed by 2 bases and J by 5 bases, 7 bases remained unmatched. CDR1 SGDLS and CDR2 YYNGEE come from the germline V gene. DNA for the CDR3: TGTGCCAGCAGCGTGGAAGGGAGGGATCACGAGCAGTACTCC. Translating it yields CASSVEGRDHEQYS.

This clonotype has a count of ten or more. This chain joins TRBV7-8 and TRBJ2-7; D is perhaps TRBD1 (6 bases). Trimming shortened V by 5 bases and J by 5 bases, and 10 bases separated the two germline ends. This CDR3 is 12 amino acids long. Germline loops: CDR1 SGHVS, CDR2 FQNEAQ. The CDR3 protein is CASSLYRDEQYF. DNA for the CDR3: TGTGCCAGCAGCCTCTACAGGGACGAGCAGTACTTC.

This clonotype showed up many times. This chain connects TRBV20-1 to TRBJ2-5; D remains unclear. Trimming shortened V by 6 bases and J by 2 bases, and 4 bases separated the two germline ends. The germline CDR1 and CDR2 sequences are DFQATT and SNEGSKA (reference sequence). There are 10 residues in the CDR3. CDR3 in amino acids: CSAQQETQYF. In DNA form, the CDR3 reads TGCAGTGCCCAGCAAGAGACCCAGTACTTC.

The table lists this clonotype with a count of one. This likely stems from a read error, as it lies one base from a far larger clone. V and J are TRBV7-8 and TRBJ2-7, with 8 bases that match TRBD2. The CDR3 is 14 residues long. CDR1 is SGHVS and CDR2 is FQNEAQ in the germline V gene. In DNA, the CDR3 is TGTGCCAGCAGCTTCAGCGGGAGCTCCTACGGGCAGTACTTC. It codes for CASSFSGSSYGQYF.

The chain has TRBV20-1 and TRBJ2-5; 11 bases are shared with TRBD2. CDR1 and CDR2 from the germline V gene are DFQATT and SNEGSKA (reference sequence). The ends lost 3 bases at V and 2 bases at J; junction bases unmatched: 2. This CDR3 has 14 amino acids. In nucleotides, the CDR3 is TGCAGTGCTAGGGTAGCGGGGGGGCAAGAGACCCAGTACTTC. Translation: CSARVAGGQETQYF.

This clonotype has only a few counts. The V and J genes are TRBV20-1 and TRBJ2-5; D gene ambiguous. This CDR3 is 14 amino acids long. Between the trimmed V and J ends, which lost 5 bases and 2 bases, there was a span of 15 bases. Germline V CDR1 and CDR2: DFQATT, SNEGSKA (reference sequence). The CDR3 loop is CSARRPQEQETQYF. In nucleotides, the CDR3 is TGCAGTGCTCGGAGACCCCAAGAACAAGAGACCCAGTACTTC.

The genes are TRBV5-6 and TRBJ1-2; TRBD1 aligns across 9 bases. The germline CDR1 and CDR2 sequences are SGHDT and YYEEEE. J lost 4 bases, V lost 5 bases, and 21 bases had no gene match. There are 19 residues in the CDR3. This CDR3 reads CASSSPQGAKNDVSYGYTF. The CDR3 nucleotides read TGTGCCAGCAGTTCACCACAGGGGGCGAAAAATGATGTTAGCTATGGCTACACCTTC.

A few counts support this clonotype. This chain links TRBV7-8 with TRBJ1-2; maybe TRBD1 (5 bases). The CDR3 sequence is 12 residues long. Between the trimmed V and J ends, which lost 6 bases and 12 bases, there was a span of 17 bases. Germline CDR1 and CDR2: SGHVS and FQNEAQ. The CDR3 here is CASSGGTRGNTF. The CDR3, as DNA: TGTGCCAGCAGTGGCGGGACGCGCGGAAACACCTTC.

Here the CDR3 reads CASGVGDQETQYF. CDR3 coding DNA: TGTGCTAGTGGAGTAGGGGACCAAGAGACCCAGTACTTC. The genes are TRBV7-2 and TRBJ2-5; D possibly corresponds to TRBD1 (5 bases). The CDR3 has 13 residues. Germline V gene sequence: CDR1 SGHTA, CDR2 FQGNSA.